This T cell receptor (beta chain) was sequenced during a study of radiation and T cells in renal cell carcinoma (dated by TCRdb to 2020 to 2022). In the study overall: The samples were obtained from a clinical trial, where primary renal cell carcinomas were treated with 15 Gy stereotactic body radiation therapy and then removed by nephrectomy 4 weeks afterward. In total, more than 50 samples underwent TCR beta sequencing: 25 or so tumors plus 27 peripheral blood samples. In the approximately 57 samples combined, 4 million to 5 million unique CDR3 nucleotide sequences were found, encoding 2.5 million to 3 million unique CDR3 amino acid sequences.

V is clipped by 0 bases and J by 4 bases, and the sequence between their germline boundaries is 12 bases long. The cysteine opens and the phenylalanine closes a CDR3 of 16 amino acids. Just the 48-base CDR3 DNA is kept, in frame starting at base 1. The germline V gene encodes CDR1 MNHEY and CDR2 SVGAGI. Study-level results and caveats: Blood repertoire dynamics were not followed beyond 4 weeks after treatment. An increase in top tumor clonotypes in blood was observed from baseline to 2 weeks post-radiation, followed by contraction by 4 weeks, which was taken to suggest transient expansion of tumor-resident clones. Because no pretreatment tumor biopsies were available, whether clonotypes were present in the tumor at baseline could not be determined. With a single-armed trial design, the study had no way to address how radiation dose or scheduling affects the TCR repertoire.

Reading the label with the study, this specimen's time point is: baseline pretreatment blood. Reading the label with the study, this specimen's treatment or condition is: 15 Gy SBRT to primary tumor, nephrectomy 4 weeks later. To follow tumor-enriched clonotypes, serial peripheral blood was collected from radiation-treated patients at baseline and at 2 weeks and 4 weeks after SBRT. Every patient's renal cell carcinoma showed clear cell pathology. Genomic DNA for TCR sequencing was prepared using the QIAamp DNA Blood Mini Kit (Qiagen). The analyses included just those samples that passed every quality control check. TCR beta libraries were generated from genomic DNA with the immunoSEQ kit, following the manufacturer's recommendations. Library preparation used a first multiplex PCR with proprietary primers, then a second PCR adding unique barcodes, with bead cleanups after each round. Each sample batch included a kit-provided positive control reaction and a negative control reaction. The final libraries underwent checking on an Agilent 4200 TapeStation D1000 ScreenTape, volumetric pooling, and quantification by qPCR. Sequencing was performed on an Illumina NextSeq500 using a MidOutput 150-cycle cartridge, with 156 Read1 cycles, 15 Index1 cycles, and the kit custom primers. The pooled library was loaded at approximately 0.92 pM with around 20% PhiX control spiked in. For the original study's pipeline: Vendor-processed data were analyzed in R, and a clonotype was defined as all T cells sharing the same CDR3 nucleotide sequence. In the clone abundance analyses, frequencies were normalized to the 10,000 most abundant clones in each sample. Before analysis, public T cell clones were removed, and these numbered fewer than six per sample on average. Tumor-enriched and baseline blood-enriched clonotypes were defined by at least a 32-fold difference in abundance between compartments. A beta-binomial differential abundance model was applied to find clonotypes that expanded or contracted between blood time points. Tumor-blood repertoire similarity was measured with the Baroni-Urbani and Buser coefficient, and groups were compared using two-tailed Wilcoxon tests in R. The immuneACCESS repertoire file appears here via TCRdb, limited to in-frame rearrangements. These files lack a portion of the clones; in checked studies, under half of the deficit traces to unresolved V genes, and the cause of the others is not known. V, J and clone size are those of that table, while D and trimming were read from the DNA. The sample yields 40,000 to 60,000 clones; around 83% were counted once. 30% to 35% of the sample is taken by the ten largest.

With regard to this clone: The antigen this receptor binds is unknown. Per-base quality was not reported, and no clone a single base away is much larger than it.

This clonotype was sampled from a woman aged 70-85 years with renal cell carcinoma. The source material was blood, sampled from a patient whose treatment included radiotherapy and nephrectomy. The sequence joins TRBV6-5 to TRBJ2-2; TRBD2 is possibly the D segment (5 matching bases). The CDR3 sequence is CASSYSEGLGTGELFF. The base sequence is TGTGCCAGCAGTTACTCCGAGGGTTTGGGCACCGGGGAGCTGTTTTTT.